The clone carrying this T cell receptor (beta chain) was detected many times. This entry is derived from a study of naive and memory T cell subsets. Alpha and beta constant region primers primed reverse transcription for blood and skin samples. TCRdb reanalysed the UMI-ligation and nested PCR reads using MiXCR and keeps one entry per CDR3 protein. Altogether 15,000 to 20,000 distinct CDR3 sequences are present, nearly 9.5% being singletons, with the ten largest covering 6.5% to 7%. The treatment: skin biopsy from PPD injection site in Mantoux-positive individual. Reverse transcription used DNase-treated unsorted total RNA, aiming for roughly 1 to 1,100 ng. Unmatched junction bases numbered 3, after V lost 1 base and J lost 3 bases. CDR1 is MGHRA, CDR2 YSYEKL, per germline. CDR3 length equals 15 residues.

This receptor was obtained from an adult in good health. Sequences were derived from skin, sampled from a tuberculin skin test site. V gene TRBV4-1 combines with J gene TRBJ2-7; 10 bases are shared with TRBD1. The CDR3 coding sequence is TGCGCCAGCAGCCAAGTTGACAGGGGGCACTACGAGCAGTACTTC. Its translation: CASSQVDRGHYEQYF.